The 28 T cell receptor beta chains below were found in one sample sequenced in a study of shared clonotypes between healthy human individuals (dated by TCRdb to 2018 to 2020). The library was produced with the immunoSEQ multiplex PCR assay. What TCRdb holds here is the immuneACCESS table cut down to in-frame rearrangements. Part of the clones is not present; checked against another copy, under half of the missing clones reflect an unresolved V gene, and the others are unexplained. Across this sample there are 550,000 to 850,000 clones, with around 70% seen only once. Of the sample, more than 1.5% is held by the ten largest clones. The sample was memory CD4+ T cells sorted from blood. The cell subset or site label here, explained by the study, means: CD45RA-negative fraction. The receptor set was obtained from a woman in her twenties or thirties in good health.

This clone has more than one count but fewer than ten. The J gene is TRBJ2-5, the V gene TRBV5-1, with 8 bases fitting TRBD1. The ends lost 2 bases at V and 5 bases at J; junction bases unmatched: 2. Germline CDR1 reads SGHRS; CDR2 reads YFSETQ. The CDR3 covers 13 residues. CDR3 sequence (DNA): TGCGCCAGCAGCTTCCGGGACAGGGAGACCCAGTACTTC. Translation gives CASSFRDRETQYF.

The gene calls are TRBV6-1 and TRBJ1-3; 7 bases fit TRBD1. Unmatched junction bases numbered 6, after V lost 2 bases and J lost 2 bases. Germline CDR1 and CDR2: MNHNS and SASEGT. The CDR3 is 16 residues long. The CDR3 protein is CASSENHRGTGNTIYF. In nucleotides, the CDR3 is TGTGCCAGCAGTGAAAACCACAGGGGCACTGGAAACACCATATATTTT.

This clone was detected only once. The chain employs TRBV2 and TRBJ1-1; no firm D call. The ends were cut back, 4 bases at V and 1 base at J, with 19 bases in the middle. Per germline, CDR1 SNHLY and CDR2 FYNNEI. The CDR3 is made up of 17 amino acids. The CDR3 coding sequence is TGTGCCAGCAGTGGGGGTGGCGGCTTAGGGTGGAACACTGAAGCTTTCTTT. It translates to CASSGGGGLGWNTEAFF.

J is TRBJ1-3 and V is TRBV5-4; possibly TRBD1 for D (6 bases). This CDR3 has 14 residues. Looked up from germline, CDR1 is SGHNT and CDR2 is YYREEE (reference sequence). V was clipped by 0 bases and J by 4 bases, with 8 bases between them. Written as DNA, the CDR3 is TGTGCCAGCAGCTTGGACAGGGTGGGAAACACCATATATTTT. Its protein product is CASSLDRVGNTIYF.

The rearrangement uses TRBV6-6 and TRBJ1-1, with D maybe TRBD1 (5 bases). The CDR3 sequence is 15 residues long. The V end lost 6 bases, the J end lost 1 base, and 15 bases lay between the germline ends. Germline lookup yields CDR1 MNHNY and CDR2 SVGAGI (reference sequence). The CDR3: CASSPPGWGNTEAFF. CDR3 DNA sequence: TGTGCCAGCAGCCCGCCAGGGTGGGGGAACACTGAAGCTTTCTTT.

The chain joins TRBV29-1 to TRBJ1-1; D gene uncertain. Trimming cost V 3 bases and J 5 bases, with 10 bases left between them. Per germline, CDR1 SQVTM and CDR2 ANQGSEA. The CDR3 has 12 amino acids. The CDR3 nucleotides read TGCAGCGTTGAGCGGTCTGAAACTGAAGCTTTCTTT. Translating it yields CSVERSETEAFF.

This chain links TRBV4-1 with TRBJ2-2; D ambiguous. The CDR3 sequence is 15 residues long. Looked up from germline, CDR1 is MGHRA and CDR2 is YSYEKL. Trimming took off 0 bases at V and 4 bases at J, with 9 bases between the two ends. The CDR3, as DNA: TGCGCCAGCAGCCAAGATATCCTACCCACCGGGGAGCTGTTTTTT. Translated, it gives CASSQDILPTGELFF.

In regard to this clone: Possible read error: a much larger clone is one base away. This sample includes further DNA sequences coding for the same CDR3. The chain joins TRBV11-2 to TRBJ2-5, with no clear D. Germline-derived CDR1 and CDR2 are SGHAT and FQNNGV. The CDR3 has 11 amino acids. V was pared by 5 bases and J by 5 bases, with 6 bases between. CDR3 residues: CASSPGETQYF. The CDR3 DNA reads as TGTGCCAGCAGCCCCGGGGAGACCCAGTACTTC.

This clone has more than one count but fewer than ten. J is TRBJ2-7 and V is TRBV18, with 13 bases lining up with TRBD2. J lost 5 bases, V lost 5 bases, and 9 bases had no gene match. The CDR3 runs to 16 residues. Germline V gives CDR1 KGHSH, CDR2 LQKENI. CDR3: CASSSNGLAGAHEQYF. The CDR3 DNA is TGTGCCAGCTCATCGAACGGACTAGCGGGAGCCCACGAGCAGTACTTC.

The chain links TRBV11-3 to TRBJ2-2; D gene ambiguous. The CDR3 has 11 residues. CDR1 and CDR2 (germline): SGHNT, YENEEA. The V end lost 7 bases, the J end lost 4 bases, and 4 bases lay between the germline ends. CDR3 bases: TGTGCCAGCAAAGCCACCGGGGAGCTGTTTTTT. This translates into CASKATGELFF.

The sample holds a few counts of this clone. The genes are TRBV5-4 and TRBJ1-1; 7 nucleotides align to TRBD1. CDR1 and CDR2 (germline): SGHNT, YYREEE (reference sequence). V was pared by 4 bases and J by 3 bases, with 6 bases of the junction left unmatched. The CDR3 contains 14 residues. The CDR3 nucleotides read TGTGCCAGCAGCAGATCCACAGGGGACACTGAAGCTTTCTTT. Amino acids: CASSRSTGDTEAFF.

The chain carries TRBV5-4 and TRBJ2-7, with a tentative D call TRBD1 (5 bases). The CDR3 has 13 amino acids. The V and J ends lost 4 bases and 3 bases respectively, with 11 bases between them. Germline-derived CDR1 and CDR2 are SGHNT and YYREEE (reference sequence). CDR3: CASSPRVGYEQYF. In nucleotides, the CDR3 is TGTGCCAGCAGCCCCAGGGTTGGCTACGAGCAGTACTTC.

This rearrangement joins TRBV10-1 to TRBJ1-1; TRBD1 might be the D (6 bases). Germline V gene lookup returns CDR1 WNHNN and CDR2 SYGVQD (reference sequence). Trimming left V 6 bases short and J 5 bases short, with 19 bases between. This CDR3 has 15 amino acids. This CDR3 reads CASSSRGNLETEAFF. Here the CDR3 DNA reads TGCGCCAGCAGCTCAAGGGGGAATTTGGAGACTGAAGCTTTCTTT.

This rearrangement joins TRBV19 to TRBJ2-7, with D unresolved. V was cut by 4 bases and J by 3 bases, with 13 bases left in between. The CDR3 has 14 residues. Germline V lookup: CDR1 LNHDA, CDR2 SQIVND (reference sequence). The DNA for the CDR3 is TGTGCCAGTAGTAGGACCCCAGCCCGCTACGAGCAGTACTTC. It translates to CASSRTPARYEQYF.

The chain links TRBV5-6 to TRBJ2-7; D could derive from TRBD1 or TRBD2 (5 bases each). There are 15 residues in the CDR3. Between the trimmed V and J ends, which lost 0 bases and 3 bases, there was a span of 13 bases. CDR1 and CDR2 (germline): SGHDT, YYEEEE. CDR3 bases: TGTGCCAGCAGCTTGGACGGCAGGGCGGGCTACGAGCAGTACTTC. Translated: CASSLDGRAGYEQYF.

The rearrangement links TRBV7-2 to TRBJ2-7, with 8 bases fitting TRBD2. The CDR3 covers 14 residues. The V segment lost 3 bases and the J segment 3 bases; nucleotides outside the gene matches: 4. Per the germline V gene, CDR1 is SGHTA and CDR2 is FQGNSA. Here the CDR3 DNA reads TGTGCCAGCAGCTTCAAACTAGCGGACTACGAGCAGTACTTC. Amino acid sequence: CASSFKLADYEQYF.

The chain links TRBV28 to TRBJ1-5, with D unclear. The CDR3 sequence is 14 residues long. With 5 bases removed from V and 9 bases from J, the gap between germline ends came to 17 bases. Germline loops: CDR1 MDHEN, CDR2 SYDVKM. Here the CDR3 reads CASSPNLRDLPQHF. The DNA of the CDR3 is TGTGCCAGCAGTCCTAACCTGAGGGATCTGCCCCAGCATTTT.

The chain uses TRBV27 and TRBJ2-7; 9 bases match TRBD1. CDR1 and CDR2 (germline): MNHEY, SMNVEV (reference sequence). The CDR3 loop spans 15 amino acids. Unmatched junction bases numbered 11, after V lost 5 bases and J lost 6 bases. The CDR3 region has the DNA TGTGCCAGCAGTGATCAAAACACAGGGGGCGTCGAGCAGTACTTC. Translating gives CASSDQNTGGVEQYF.

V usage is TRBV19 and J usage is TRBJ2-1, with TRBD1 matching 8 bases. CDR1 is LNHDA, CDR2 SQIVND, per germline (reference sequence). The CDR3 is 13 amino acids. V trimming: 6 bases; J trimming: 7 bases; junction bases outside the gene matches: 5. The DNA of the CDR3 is TGTGCCAGTAGGCGGACAGGGTTGAATGAGCAGTTCTTC. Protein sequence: CASRRTGLNEQFF.

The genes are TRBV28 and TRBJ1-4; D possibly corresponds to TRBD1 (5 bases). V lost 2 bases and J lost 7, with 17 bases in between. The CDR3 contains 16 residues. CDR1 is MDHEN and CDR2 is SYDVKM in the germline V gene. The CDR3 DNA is TGTGCCAGCAGTTTACATGTTAGGGGTTTGTCTGAAAAACTGTTTTTT. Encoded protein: CASSLHVRGLSEKLFF.

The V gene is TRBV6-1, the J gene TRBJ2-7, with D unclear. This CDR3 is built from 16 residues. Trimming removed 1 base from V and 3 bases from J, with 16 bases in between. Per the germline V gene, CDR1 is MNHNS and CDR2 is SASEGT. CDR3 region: CASSEVFGQVGYEQYF. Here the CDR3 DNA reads TGTGCCAGCAGTGAAGTATTCGGCCAGGTGGGCTACGAGCAGTACTTC.

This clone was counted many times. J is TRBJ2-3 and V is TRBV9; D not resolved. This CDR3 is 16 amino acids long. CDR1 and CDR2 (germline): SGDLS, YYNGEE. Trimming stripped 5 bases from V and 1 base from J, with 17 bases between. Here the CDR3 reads CASSLQGSLGTDTQYF. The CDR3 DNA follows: TGTGCCAGCAGTCTACAAGGGTCCTTGGGCACAGATACGCAGTATTTT.

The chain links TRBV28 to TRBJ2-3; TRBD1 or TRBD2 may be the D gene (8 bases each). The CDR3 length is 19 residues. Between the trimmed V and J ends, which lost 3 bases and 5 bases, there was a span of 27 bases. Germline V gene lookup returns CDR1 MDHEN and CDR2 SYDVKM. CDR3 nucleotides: TGTGCCAGCAGTTTCCGGACAGGGAGCGCGGGAGGTGGTGGAGATACGCAGTATTTT. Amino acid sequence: CASSFRTGSAGGGGDTQYF.

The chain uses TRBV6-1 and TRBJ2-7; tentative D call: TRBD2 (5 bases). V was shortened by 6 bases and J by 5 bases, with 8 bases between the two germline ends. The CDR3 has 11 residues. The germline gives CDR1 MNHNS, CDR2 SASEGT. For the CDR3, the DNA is TGTGCCAGCAGGGACGGGAACGAGCAGTACTTC. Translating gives CASRDGNEQYF.

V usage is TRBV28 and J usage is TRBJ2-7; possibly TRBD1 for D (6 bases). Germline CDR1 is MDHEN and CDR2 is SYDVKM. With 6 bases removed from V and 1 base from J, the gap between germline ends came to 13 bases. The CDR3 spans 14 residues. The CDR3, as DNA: TGTGCCAGCAGACCCGGACAGAAATCCTACGAGCAGTACTTC. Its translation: CASRPGQKSYEQYF.

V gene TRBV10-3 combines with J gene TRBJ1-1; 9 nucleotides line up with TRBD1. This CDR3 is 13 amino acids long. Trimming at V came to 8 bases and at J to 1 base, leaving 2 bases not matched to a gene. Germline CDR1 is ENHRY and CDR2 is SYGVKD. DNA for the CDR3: TGTGCCATCCGGGACAGGGAGAACACTGAAGCTTTCTTT. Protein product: CAIRDRENTEAFF.

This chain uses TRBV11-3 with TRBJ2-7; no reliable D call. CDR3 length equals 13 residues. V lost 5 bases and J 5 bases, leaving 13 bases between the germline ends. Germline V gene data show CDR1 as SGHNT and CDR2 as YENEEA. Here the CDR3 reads CASSIGPEHEQYF. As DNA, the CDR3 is TGTGCCAGCAGCATTGGACCGGAACACGAGCAGTACTTC.

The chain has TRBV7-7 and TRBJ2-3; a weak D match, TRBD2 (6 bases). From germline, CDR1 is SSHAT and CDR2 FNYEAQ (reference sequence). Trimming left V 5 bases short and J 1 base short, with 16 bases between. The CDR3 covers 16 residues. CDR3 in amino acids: CASSPAGGGGTDTQYF. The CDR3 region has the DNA TGTGCCAGCAGCCCCGCCGGTGGCGGGGGCACAGATACGCAGTATTTT.